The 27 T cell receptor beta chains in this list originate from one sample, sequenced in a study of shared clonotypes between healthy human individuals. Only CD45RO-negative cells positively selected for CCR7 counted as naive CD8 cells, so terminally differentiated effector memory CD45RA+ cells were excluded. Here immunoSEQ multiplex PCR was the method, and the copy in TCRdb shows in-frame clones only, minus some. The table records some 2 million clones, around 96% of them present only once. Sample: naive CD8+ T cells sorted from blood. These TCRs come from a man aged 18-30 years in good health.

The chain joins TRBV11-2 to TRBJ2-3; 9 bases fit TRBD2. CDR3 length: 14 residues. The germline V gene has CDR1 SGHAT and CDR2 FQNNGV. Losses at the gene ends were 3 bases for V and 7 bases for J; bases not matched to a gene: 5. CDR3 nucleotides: TGTGCCAGCAGCTTTGAAGCGGGGGGTAATACGCAGTATTTT. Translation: CASSFEAGGNTQYF.

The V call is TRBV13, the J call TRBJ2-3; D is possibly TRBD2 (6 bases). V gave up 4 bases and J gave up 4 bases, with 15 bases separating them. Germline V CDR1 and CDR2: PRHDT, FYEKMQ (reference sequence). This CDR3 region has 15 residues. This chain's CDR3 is CASSWTGWEADTQYF. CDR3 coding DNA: TGTGCCAGCAGCTGGACTGGATGGGAGGCAGATACGCAGTATTTT.

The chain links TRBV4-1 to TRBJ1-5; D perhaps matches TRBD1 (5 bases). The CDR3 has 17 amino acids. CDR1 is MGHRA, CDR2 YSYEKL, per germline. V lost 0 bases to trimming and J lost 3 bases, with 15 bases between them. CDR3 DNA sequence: TGCGCCAGCAGCCAAGAACCGCGGGGGGTATACAATCAGCCCCAGCATTTT. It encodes CASSQEPRGVYNQPQHF.

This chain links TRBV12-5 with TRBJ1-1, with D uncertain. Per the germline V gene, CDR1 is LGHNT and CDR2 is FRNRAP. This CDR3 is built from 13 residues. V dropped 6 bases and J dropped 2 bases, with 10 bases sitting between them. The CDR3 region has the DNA TGTGCTAGTGGCCTAGGACGCAACACTGAAGCTTTCTTT. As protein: CASGLGRNTEAFF.

The CDR3 DNA reads as TGTGCCAGTAGTATAACATTGGACGCCCGCTACACCTTC. Residues: CASSITLDARYTF. The chain combines TRBV19 with TRBJ1-2, with D hard to call. Deletions cut 2 bases from V and 9 bases from J, with 13 bases between. The V gene's germline CDR1 is LNHDA and CDR2 SQIVND (reference sequence). The CDR3 extends over 13 amino acids.

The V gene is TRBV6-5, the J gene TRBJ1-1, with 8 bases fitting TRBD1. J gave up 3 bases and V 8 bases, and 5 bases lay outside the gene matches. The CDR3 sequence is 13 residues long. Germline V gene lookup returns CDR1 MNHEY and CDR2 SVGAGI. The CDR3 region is CASGGQAHTEAFF. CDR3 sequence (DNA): TGTGCCAGCGGGGGACAGGCCCACACTGAAGCTTTCTTT.

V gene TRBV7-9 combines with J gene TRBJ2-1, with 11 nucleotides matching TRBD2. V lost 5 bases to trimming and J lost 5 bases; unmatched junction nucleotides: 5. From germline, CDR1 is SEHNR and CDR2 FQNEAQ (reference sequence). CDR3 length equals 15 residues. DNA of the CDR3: TGTGCCAGCAGCCATAGTAGCGGGGGGGACAATGAGCAGTTCTTC. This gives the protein CASSHSSGGDNEQFF.

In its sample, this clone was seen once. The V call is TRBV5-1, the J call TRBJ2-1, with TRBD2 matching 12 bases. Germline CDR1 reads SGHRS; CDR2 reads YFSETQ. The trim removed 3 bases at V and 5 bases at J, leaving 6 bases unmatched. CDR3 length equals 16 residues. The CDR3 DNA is TGCGCCAGCAGCTCCGCTAGCGGGAGGGCCCACAATGAGCAGTTCTTC. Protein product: CASSSASGRAHNEQFF.

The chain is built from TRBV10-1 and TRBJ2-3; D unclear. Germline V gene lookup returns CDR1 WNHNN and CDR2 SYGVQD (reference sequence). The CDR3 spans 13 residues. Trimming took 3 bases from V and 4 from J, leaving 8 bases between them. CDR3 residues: CASSDDHADTQYF. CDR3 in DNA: TGCGCCAGCAGTGACGACCACGCAGATACGCAGTATTTT.

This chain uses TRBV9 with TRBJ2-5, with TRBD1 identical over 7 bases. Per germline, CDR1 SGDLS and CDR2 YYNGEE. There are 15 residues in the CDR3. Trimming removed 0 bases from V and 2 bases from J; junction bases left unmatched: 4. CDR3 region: CASSVGGQLQETQYF. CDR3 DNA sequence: TGTGCCAGCAGCGTAGGGGGACAGCTACAAGAGACCCAGTACTTC. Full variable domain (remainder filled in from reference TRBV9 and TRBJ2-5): DSGVTQTPKHLITATGQRVTLRCSPRSGDLSVYWYQQSLDQGLQFLIQYYNGEERAKGNILERFSAQQFPDLHSELNLSSLELGDSALYFCASSVGGQLQETQYFGPGTRLLVL.

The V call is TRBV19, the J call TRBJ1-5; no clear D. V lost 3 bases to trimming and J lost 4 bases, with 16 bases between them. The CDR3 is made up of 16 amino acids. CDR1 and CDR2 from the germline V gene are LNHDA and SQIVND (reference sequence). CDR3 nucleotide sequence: TGTGCCAGTAGTATGGGCGTCCCGGGCCCGAATCAGCCCCAGCATTTT. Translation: CASSMGVPGPNQPQHF.

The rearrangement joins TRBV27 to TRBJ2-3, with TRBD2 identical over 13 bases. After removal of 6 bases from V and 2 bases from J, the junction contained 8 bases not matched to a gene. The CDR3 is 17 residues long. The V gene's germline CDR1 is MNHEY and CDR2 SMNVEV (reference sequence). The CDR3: CASSSTLAGGSTDTQYF. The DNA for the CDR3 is TGTGCCAGCAGCTCCACACTAGCGGGAGGGTCCACAGATACGCAGTATTTT.

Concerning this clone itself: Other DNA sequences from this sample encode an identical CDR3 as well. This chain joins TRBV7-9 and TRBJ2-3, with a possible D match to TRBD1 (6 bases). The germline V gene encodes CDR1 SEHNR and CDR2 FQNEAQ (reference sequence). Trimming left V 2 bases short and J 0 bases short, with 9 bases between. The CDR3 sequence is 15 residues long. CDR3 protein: CASSLSQGSTDTQYF. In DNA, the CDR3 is TGTGCCAGCAGCTTAAGCCAGGGGAGCACAGATACGCAGTATTTT. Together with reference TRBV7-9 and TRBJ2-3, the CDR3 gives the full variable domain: DTGVSQNPRHKITKRGQNVTFRCDPISEHNRLYWYRQTLGQGPEFLTYFQNEAQLEKSRLLSDRFSAERPKGSFSTLEIQRTEQGDSAMYLCASSLSQGSTDTQYFGPGTRLTVL.

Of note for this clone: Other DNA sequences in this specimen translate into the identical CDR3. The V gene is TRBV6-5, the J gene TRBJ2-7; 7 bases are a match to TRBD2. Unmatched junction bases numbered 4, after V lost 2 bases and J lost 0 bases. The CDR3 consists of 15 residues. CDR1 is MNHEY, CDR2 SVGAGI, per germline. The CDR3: CASSYGTTSSYEQYF. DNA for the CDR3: TGTGCCAGCAGTTACGGGACTACCAGCTCCTACGAGCAGTACTTC.

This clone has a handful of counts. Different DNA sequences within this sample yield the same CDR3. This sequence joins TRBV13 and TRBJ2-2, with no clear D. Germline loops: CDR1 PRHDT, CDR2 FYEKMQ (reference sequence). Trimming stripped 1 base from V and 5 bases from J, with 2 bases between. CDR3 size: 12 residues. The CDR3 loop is CASSLDTGELFF. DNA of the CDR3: TGTGCCAGCAGCTTAGATACCGGGGAGCTGTTTTTT.

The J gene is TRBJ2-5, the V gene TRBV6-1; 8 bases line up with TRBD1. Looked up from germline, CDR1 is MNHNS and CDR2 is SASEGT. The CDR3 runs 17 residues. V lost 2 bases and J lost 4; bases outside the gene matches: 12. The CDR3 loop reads CASSEFKQGVGGETQYF. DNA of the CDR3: TGTGCCAGCAGTGAATTTAAACAGGGGGTGGGAGGAGAGACCCAGTACTTC.

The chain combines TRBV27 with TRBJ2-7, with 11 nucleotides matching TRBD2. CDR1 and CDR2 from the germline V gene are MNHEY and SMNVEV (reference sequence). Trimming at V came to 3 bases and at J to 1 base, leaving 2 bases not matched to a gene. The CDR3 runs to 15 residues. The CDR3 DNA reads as TGTGCCAGCAGTTTGACTAGCGGGACTTCCTACGAGCAGTACTTC. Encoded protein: CASSLTSGTSYEQYF.

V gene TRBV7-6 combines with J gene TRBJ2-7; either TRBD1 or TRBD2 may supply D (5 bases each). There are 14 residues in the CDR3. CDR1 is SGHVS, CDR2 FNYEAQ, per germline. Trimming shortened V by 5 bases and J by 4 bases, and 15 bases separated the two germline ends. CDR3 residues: CASSPRGERYEQYF. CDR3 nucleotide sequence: TGTGCCAGCAGCCCCCGAGGGGAAAGGTACGAGCAGTACTTC.

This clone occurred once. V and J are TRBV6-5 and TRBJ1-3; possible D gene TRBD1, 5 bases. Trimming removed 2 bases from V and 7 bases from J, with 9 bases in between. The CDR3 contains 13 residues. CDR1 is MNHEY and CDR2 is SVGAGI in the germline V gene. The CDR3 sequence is CASSYDWGNTIYF. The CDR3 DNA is TGTGCCAGCAGTTACGACTGGGGGAACACCATATATTTT.

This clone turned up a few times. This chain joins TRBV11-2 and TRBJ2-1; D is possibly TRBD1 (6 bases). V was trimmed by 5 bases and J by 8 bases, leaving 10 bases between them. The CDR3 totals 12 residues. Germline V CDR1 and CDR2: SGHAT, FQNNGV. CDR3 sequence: CASSGDTDEQFF. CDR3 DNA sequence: TGTGCCAGCAGCGGGGACACAGATGAGCAGTTCTTC. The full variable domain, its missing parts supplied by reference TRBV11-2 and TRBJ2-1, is EAGVAQSPRYKIIEKRQSVAFWCNPISGHATLYWYQQILGQGPKLLIQFQNNGVVDDSQLPKDRFSAERLKGVDSTLKIQPAKLEDSAVYLCASSGDTDEQFFGPGTRLTVL.

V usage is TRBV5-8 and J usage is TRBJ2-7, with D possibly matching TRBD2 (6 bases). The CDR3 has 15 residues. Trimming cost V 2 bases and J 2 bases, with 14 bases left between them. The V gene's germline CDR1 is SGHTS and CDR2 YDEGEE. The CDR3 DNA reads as TGTGCCAGCAGCTTAGGAGGGTTGCTAACCTACGAGCAGTACTTC. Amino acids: CASSLGGLLTYEQYF.

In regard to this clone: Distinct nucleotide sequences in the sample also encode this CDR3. The CDR3 loop is CASSIGQMNTEAFF. Written as DNA, the CDR3 is TGTGCCAGTAGTATCGGACAGATGAACACTGAAGCTTTCTTT. The chain employs TRBV19 and TRBJ1-1; TRBD1 is a possible D gene (6 bases). Germline lookup yields CDR1 LNHDA and CDR2 SQIVND (reference sequence). The CDR3 loop spans 14 amino acids. The V end lost 3 bases, the J end lost 0 bases, and 8 bases lay between the germline ends.

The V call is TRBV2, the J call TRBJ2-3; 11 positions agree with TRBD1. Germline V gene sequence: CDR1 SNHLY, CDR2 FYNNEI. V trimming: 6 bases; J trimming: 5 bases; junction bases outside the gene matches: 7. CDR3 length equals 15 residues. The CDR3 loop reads CASSGTGGEGDTQYF. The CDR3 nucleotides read TGTGCCAGCAGCGGGACAGGGGGAGAAGGAGATACGCAGTATTTT.

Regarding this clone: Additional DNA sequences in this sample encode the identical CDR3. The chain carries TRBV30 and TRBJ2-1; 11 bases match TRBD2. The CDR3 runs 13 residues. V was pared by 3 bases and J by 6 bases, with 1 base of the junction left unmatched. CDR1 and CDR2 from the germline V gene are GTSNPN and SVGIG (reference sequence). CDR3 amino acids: CAWRLAGVNEQFF. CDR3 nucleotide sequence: TGTGCCTGGAGACTAGCGGGAGTCAATGAGCAGTTCTTC.

CDR3 loop: CASSTSGGDDGSTDTQYF. In nucleotides, the CDR3 is TGTGCCAGCAGCACGTCGGGGGGCGATGATGGTAGCACAGATACGCAGTATTTT. The chain couples TRBV7-9 to TRBJ2-3; a possible D gene is TRBD2 (7 bases). The CDR3 length is 18 residues. V lost 5 bases to trimming and J lost 0 bases, with 21 bases between them. Germline lookup yields CDR1 SEHNR and CDR2 FQNEAQ (reference sequence).

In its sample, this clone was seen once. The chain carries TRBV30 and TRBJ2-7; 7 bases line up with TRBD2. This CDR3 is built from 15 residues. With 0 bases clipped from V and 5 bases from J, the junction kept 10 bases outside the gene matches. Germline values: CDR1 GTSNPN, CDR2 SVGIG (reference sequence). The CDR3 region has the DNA TGTGCCTGGAGTGTCCTCACGATCAGCGGGGACGAGCAGTACTTC. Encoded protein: CAWSVLTISGDEQYF.

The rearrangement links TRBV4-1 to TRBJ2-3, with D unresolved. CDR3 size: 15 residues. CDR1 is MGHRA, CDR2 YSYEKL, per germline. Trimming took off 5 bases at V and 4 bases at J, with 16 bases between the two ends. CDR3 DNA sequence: TGCGCCAGCAGCTTCCTGGTCGGGTCCGCAGATACGCAGTATTTT. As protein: CASSFLVGSADTQYF.